A single sample is the source of the 21 T cell receptor beta chains below, sequenced in a study of cytomegalovirus exposure and HLA in healthy donors. The PCR contained 60 Vbeta and 13 Jbeta primers. Profiling relied on immunoSEQ multiplex PCR, and the TCRdb table lists in-frame clones only, not all of them. The sample holds 99,000 or so clones; about an eighth are singletons and the top ten take roughly 15%. Sequenced input: PBMCs. The receptors derive from a man aged 35-49 years in good health and CMV-seropositive.

This clone has more than one count but fewer than ten. CDR3: CASSLNGDSQETQYF. The CDR3, as DNA: TGTGCCAGCAGCTTGAACGGGGACTCACAAGAGACCCAGTACTTC. The chain carries TRBV5-6 and TRBJ2-5; D is possibly TRBD2 (6 bases). There are 15 residues in the CDR3. Germline V gene sequence: CDR1 SGHDT, CDR2 YYEEEE. Trimming shortened V by 1 base and J by 2 bases, and 12 bases separated the two germline ends.

The V call is TRBV4-2, the J call TRBJ2-1, with D possibly matching TRBD2 (5 bases). The ends were cut back, 1 base at V and 6 bases at J, with 7 bases in the middle. Per the germline V gene, CDR1 is LGHNA and CDR2 is YNFKEQ. This CDR3 is built from 13 residues. Here the CDR3 reads CASSQAGSNEQFF. CDR3 DNA sequence: TGTGCCAGCAGCCAAGCTGGGAGCAATGAGCAGTTCTTC.

In its sample, this clone was seen a few times. The V call is TRBV27, the J call TRBJ2-1, with D possibly matching TRBD1 (6 bases). Trimming took 8 bases from V and 4 from J, leaving 9 bases between them. CDR1 is MNHEY and CDR2 is SMNVEV in the germline V gene (reference sequence). This CDR3 has 12 amino acids. The CDR3 reads CASSGQYNEQFF. The CDR3 DNA is TGTGCCAGCTCTGGACAGTACAATGAGCAGTTCTTC.

The chain combines TRBV10-1 with TRBJ2-1; a possible D gene is TRBD1 (6 bases). V dropped 2 bases and J dropped 8 bases, with 13 bases sitting between them. The CDR3 spans 14 residues. In germline, CDR1 is WNHNN, CDR2 SYGVQD (reference sequence). CDR3: CASSEDRYDHEQFF. The CDR3 nucleotides read TGCGCCAGCAGTGAGGACAGGTATGACCATGAGCAGTTCTTC.

This chain joins TRBV7-9 and TRBJ1-1; D gene ambiguous. CDR3 length equals 12 residues. Per germline, CDR1 SEHNR and CDR2 FQNEAQ (reference sequence). With 8 bases removed from V and 3 bases from J, the gap between germline ends came to 10 bases. CDR3 loop: CASGLQYTEAFF. CDR3 bases: TGTGCCAGCGGACTCCAGTACACTGAAGCTTTCTTT.

In this sample, this clone turned up a few times. The rearrangement links TRBV10-3 to TRBJ1-1, with D possibly being TRBD1 (5 bases). V lost 7 bases to trimming and J lost 3 bases, with 12 bases between them. CDR3 length equals 13 residues. CDR1 is ENHRY, CDR2 SYGVKD, per germline. CDR3 loop: CAITRADDTEAFF. In nucleotides, the CDR3 is TGTGCCATCACCAGGGCGGATGACACTGAAGCTTTCTTT.

This clone was seen only a few times. The chain uses TRBV5-6 and TRBJ2-7; no clear D gene. The CDR3 length is 15 residues. Germline CDR1 is SGHDT and CDR2 is YYEEEE. The V end was cut by 2 bases, the J end by 3 bases, with 15 bases between. The CDR3 sequence is CASSFNTILLYEQYF. The DNA of the CDR3 is TGTGCCAGCAGCTTCAACACAATCCTTCTCTACGAGCAGTACTTC. The variable domain in full, completed from reference TRBV5-6 and TRBJ2-7, reads DAGVTQSPTHLIKTRGQQVTLRCSPKSGHDTVSWYQQALGQGPQFIFQYYEEEERQRGNFPDRFSGHQFPNYSSELNVNALLLGDSALYLCASSFNTILLYEQYFGPGTRLTVT.

The CDR3 sequence: CASSLGGHLQETQYF. The CDR3 DNA reads as TGTGCCAGCAGCTTAGGGGGACACCTCCAAGAGACCCAGTACTTC. The chain uses TRBV7-2 and TRBJ2-5; possibly TRBD1 for D (6 bases). Germline CDR1 is SGHTA and CDR2 is FQGNSA. This CDR3 is 15 amino acids long. V was shortened by 1 base and J by 1 base, with 10 bases between the two germline ends.

This clone showed up just a few times. The chain couples TRBV18 to TRBJ1-5, with D possibly matching TRBD1 (6 bases). The CDR3 spans 15 residues. Germline CDR1 KGHSH, CDR2 LQKENI. Trimming left V 3 bases short and J 0 bases short, with 9 bases between. CDR3 in amino acids: CASSPETGSNQPQHF. As DNA, the CDR3 is TGTGCCAGCTCACCTGAGACAGGTAGCAATCAGCCCCAGCATTTT. The variable domain in full, completed from reference TRBV18 and TRBJ1-5, reads NAGVMQNPRHLVRRRGQEARLRCSPMKGHSHVYWYRQLPEEGLKFMVYLQKENIIDESGMPKERFSAEFPKEGPSILRIQQVVRGDSAAYFCASSPETGSNQPQHFGDGTRLSIL.

This clone was seen a handful of times. V gene TRBV27 combines with J gene TRBJ2-1, with a tentative D call TRBD2 (6 bases). CDR1 and CDR2 from the germline V gene are MNHEY and SMNVEV (reference sequence). The CDR3 runs to 14 residues. The V gene lost 2 bases and the J gene lost 7 bases, with 12 bases spanning the gap. CDR3 DNA: TGTGCCAGCAGTTTAGGGGGGAGTAATAATGAGCAGTTCTTC. It encodes CASSLGGSNNEQFF.

The chain links TRBV4-2 to TRBJ2-5; tentative D call: TRBD2 (7 bases). V lost 6 bases and J lost 4, with 21 bases in between. This CDR3 contains 16 residues. Germline V lookup: CDR1 LGHNA, CDR2 YNFKEQ. The CDR3 DNA reads as TGTGCCAGCAGTCCCGGGGGGCAGGGAATTTTAGAGACCCAGTACTTC. The encoded protein is CASSPGGQGILETQYF.

This clone was found a few times. The chain joins TRBV19 to TRBJ1-1; TRBD1 aligns across 7 bases. Germline CDR1 reads LNHDA; CDR2 reads SQIVND (reference sequence). The CDR3 has 14 residues. Trimming took 7 bases from V and 2 from J; bases not matched to a gene: 7. The DNA of the CDR3 is TGTGCCAGTACGAGGGACAGCGCAAACACTGAAGCTTTCTTT. Its translation is CASTRDSANTEAFF.

This chain joins TRBV5-6 and TRBJ2-1, with D possibly TRBD1 on 5 matching bases. V was trimmed by 3 bases and J by 8 bases, leaving 12 bases between them. Germline V gene data show CDR1 as SGHDT and CDR2 as YYEEEE. The CDR3 sequence is 13 residues long. CDR3 region: CASSSRVWDEQFF. CDR3 nucleotide sequence: TGTGCCAGCAGCTCCAGGGTTTGGGATGAGCAGTTCTTC. Together with reference TRBV5-6 and TRBJ2-1, the CDR3 gives the full variable domain: DAGVTQSPTHLIKTRGQQVTLRCSPKSGHDTVSWYQQALGQGPQFIFQYYEEEERQRGNFPDRFSGHQFPNYSSELNVNALLLGDSALYLCASSSRVWDEQFFGPGTRLTVL.

This clone was found many times. The V gene is TRBV5-6, the J gene TRBJ2-7, with D perhaps matching TRBD1 (6 bases). There are 13 residues in the CDR3. V lost 3 bases and J lost 7, with 14 bases in between. The V gene's germline CDR1 is SGHDT and CDR2 YYEEEE. For the CDR3, the DNA is TGTGCCAGCAGCTCAGGACAGTACTGGGAGCAGTACTTC. This codes for CASSSGQYWEQYF.

The chain recombines TRBV11-2 with TRBJ2-5; tentative D call: TRBD1 (7 bases). The length of the CDR3 is 12 residues. Trimming shortened V by 4 bases and J by 6 bases, and 9 bases separated the two germline ends. Germline lookup yields CDR1 SGHAT and CDR2 FQNNGV. CDR3 residues: CASSSGGKTQYF. CDR3 sequence (DNA): TGTGCCAGCAGCTCAGGGGGGAAGACCCAGTACTTC.

The chain recombines TRBV11-2 with TRBJ2-7, with a weak D call TRBD2 (5 bases). Germline V CDR1 and CDR2: SGHAT, FQNNGV. Trimming pared 5 bases from V and 1 base from J, leaving 18 bases between. CDR3 size: 16 residues. Here the CDR3 DNA reads TGTGCCAGCAGCATACGAACTAGTCCTATATCCTACGAGCAGTACTTC. Amino acids: CASSIRTSPISYEQYF.

The table lists this clone with a few counts. The V gene is TRBV30, the J gene TRBJ1-1, with D possibly being TRBD1 (6 bases). The V end lost 3 bases, the J end lost 2 bases, and 13 bases lay between the germline ends. Looked up from germline, CDR1 is GTSNPN and CDR2 is SVGIG (reference sequence). This CDR3 has 14 amino acids. The CDR3, as DNA: TGTGCCTGGAGCAAGGGACAACCAAACACTGAAGCTTTCTTT. As protein: CAWSKGQPNTEAFF. The variable domain in full, with the rest retrieved from reference TRBV30 and TRBJ1-1, is SQTIHQWPATLVQPVGSPLSLECTVEGTSNPNLYWYRQAAGRGLQLLFYSVGIGQISSEVPQNLSASRPQDRQFILSSKKLLLSDSGFYLCAWSKGQPNTEAFFGQGTRLTVV.

The J gene is TRBJ2-2, the V gene TRBV7-8; TRBD1 aligns across 7 bases. Germline values: CDR1 SGHVS, CDR2 FQNEAQ. J gave up 2 bases and V 2 bases, and 2 bases lay outside the gene matches. The CDR3 runs 15 residues. Written as DNA, the CDR3 is TGTGCCAGCAGCTTAAGGGGGCCAAACACCGGGGAGCTGTTTTTT. Residues: CASSLRGPNTGELFF.

The rearrangement links TRBV12-5 to TRBJ1-1; D unresolved. V was shortened by 5 bases and J by 0 bases, with 22 bases between the two germline ends. This CDR3 has 18 amino acids. Germline V CDR1 and CDR2: LGHNT, FRNRAP. Here the CDR3 reads CASGLQGGQRIMNTEAFF. The CDR3 region has the DNA TGTGCTAGTGGTCTTCAAGGAGGGCAGAGAATTATGAACACTGAAGCTTTCTTT.

The chain links TRBV19 to TRBJ2-5, with a weak D call TRBD2 (7 bases). From germline, CDR1 is LNHDA and CDR2 SQIVND (reference sequence). Between the trimmed V and J ends, which lost 3 bases and 5 bases, there was a span of 16 bases. This CDR3 is 15 amino acids long. The CDR3 sequence is CASSIRGRASETQYF. In DNA form, the CDR3 reads TGTGCCAGTAGTATTAGGGGGAGGGCTTCGGAGACCCAGTACTTC.

The rearrangement links TRBV6-6 to TRBJ2-3; possible D gene TRBD1, 5 bases. The germline V gene encodes CDR1 MNHNY and CDR2 SVGAGI (reference sequence). This CDR3 has 15 amino acids. Trimming stripped 5 bases from V and 2 bases from J, with 14 bases between. In DNA form, the CDR3 reads TGTGCCAGCAGTAAGGGGCAGGAGAACACAGATACGCAGTATTTT. Translation gives CASSKGQENTDTQYF.